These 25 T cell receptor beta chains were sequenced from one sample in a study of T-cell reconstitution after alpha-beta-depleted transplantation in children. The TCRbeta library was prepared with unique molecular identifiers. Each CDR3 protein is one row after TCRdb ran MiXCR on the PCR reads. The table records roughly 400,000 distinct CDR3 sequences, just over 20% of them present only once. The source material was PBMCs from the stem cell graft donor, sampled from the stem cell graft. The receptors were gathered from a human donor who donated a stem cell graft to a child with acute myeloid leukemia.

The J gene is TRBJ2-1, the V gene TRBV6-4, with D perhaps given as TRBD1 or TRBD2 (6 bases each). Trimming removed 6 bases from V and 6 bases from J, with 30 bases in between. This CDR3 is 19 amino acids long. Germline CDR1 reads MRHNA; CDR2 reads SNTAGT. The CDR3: CASRTVPGGDPVGFNEQFF. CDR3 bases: TGTGCCAGCAGGACTGTCCCCGGGGGCGACCCCGTCGGGTTCAATGAGCAGTTCTTC.

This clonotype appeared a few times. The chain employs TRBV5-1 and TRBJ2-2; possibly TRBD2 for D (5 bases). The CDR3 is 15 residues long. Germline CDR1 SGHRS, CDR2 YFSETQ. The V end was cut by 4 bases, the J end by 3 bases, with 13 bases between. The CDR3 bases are TGCGCCAGCAGCGATAAACTAGGTGACACCGGGGAGCTGTTTTTT. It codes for CASSDKLGDTGELFF.

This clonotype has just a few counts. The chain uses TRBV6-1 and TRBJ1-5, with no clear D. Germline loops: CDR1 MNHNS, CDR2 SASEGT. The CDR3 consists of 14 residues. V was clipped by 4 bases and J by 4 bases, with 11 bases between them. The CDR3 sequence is CASSAGGSNQPQHF. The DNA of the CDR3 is TGTGCCAGCAGTGCCGGAGGGTCAAATCAGCCCCAGCATTTT.

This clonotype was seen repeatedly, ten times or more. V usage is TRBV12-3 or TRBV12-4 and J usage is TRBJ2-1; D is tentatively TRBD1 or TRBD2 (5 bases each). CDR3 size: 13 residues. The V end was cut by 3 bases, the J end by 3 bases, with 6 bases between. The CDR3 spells CASSFGGYNEQFF. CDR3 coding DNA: TGTGCCAGCAGTTTTGGGGGCTACAATGAGCAGTTCTTC.

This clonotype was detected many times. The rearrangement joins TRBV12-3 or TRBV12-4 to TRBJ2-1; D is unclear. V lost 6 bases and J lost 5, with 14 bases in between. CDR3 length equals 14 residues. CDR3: CASSSPTANNEQFF. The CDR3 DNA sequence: TGTGCCAGCAGCTCCCCTACAGCCAACAATGAGCAGTTCTTC.

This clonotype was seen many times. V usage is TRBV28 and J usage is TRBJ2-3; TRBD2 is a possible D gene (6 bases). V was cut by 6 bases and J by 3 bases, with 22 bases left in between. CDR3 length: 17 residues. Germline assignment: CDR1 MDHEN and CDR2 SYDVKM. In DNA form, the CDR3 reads TGTGCCAGCAGCTCCCTGTGGGCGGGATATGGGACAGATACGCAGTATTTT. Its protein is CASSSLWAGYGTDTQYF.

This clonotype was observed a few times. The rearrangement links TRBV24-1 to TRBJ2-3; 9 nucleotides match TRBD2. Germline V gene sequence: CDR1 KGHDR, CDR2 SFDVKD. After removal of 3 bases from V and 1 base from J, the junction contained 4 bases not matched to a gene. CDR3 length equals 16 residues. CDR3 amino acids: CATSDPRLAGTDTQYF. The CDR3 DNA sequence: TGTGCCACCAGTGATCCCCGACTAGCGGGCACAGATACGCAGTATTTT.

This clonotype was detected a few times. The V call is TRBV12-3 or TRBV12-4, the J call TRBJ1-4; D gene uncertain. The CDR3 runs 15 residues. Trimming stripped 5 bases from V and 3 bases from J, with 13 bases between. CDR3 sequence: CASSPQAESNEKLFF. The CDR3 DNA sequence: TGTGCCAGCAGTCCTCAGGCGGAGTCTAATGAAAAACTGTTTTTT.

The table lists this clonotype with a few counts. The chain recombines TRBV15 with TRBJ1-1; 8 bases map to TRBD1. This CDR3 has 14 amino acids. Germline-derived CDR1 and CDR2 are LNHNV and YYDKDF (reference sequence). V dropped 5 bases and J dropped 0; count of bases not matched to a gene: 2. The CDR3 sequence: CATSSTGVNTEAFF. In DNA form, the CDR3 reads TGTGCCACCAGCTCGACAGGGGTGAACACTGAAGCTTTCTTT.

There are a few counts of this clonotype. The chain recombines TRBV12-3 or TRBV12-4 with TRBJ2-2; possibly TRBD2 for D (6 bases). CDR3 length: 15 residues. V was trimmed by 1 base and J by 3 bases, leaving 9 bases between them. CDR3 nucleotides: TGTGCCAGCAGTTTAGGGGGAGGCCACACCGGGGAGCTGTTTTTT. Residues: CASSLGGGHTGELFF.

Here the CDR3 reads CASSESGGESIAKNIQYF. As DNA, the CDR3 is TGCGCCAGCAGTGAGTCGGGCGGGGAAAGTATCGCCAAAAACATTCAGTACTTC. The chain joins TRBV10-2 to TRBJ2-4; D is possibly TRBD2 (6 bases). V was clipped by 0 bases and J by 1 base, with 16 bases between them. The CDR3 is made up of 18 amino acids. Per the germline V gene, CDR1 is WSHSY and CDR2 is SAAADI.

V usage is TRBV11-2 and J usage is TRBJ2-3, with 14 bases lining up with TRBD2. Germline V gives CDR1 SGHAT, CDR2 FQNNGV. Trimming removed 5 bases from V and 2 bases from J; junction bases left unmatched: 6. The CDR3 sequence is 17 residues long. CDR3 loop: CASSPGLAGGHTDTQYF. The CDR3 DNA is TGTGCCAGCAGCCCTGGACTAGCGGGAGGCCACACAGATACGCAGTATTTT.

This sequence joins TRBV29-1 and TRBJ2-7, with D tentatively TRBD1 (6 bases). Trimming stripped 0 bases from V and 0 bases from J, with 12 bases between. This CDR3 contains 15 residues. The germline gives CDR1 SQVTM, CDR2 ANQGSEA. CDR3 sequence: CSVEDWDTSSYEQYF. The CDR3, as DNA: TGCAGCGTTGAAGATTGGGACACCTCCTCCTACGAGCAGTACTTC.

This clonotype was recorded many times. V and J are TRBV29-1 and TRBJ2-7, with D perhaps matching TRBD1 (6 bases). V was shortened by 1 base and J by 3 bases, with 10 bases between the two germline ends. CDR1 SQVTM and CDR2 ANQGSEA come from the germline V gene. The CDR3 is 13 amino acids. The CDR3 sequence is CSVEGQGNYEQYF. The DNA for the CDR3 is TGCAGCGTTGAAGGGCAGGGGAACTACGAGCAGTACTTC.

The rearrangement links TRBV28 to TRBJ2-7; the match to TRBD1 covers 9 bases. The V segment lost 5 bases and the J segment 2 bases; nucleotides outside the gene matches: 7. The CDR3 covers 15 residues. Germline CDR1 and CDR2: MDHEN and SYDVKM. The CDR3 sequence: CASSTTGTGTYEQYF. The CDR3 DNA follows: TGTGCCAGCAGTACAACCGGGACAGGGACCTACGAGCAGTACTTC. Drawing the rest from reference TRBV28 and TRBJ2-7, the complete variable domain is DVKVTQSSRYLVKRTGEKVFLECVQDMDHENMFWYRQDPGLGLRLIYFSYDVKMKEKGDIPEGYSVSREKKERFSLILESASTNQTSMYLCASSTTGTGTYEQYFGPGTRLTVT.

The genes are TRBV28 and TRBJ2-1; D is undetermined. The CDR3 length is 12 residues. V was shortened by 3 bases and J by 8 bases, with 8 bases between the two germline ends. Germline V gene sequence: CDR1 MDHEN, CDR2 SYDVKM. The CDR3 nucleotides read TGTGCCAGCAGTTTGCCAGTCCATGAGCAGTTCTTC. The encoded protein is CASSLPVHEQFF.

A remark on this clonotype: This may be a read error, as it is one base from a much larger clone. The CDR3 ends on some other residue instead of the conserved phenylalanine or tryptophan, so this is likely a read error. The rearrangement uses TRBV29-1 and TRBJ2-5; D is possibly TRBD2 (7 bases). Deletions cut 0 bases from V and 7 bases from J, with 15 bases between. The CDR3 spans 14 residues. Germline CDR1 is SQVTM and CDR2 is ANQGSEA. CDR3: CSVEEGGGAGTQYI. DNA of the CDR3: TGCAGCGTTGAAGAAGGGGGAGGGGCAGGGACCCAGTACATC.

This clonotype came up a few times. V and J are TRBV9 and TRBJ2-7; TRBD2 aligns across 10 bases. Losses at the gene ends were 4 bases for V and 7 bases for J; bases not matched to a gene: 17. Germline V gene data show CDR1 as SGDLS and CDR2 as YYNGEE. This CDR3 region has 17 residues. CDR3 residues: CASSFSAAGLAGDEQYF. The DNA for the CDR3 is TGTGCCAGCAGCTTCTCCGCGGCGGGGCTAGCGGGAGATGAGCAGTACTTC.

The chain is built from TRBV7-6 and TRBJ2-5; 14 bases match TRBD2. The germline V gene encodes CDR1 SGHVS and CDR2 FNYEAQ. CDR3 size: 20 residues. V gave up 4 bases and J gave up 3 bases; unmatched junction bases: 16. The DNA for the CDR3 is TGTGCCAGCAGCTCGATCCGGCCGGGACTAGCGGGAGACACGAAAGAGACCCAGTACTTC. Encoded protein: CASSSIRPGLAGDTKETQYF.

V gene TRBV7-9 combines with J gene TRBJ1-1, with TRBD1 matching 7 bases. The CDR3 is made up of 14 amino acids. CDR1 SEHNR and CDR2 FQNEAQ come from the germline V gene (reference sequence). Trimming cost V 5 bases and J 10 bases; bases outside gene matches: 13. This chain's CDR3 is CASSPGEGAWRAFF. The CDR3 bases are TGTGCCAGCAGCCCCGGGGAGGGGGCCTGGAGAGCTTTCTTT.

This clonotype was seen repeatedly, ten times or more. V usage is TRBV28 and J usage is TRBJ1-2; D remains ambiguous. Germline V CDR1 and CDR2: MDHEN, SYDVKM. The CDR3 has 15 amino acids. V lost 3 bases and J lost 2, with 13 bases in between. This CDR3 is CASSFDTSPNYGYTF. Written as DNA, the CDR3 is TGTGCCAGCAGTTTTGATACAAGCCCAAACTATGGCTACACCTTC.

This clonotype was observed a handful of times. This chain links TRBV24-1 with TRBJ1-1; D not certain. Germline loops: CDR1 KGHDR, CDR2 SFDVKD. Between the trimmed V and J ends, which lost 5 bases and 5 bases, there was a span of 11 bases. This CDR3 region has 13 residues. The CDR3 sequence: CATSVAKGTEAFF. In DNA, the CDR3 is TGTGCCACCAGTGTTGCCAAAGGTACTGAAGCTTTCTTT.

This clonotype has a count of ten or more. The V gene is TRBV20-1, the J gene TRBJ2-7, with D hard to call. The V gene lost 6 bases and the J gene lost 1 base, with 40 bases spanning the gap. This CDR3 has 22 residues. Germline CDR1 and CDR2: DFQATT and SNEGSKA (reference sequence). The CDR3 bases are TGCAGTGCCCGACCCCGACACCCAATCCGGACCAGCACCCGAATAGTTTCCTACGAGCAGTACTTC. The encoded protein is CSARPRHPIRTSTRIVSYEQYF.

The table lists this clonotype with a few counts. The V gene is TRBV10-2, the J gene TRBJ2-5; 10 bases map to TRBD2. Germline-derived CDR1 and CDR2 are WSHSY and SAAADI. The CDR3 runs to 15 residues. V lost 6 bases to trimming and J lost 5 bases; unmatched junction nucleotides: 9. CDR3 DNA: TGCGCCAGCAGCGTCACTAGCGGGATTGGGGAGACCCAGTACTTC. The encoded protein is CASSVTSGIGETQYF.

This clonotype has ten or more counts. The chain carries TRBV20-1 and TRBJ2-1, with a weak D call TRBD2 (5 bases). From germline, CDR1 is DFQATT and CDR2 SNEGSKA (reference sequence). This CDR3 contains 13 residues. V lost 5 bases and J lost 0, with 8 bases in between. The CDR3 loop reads CSARRGSYNEQFF. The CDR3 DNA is TGCAGTGCTCGCCGGGGCTCCTACAATGAGCAGTTCTTC.